A selection of T cell receptor beta chains follows, all from one sample in a study of blood T cell repertoires in COVID-19. TCRdb's copy holds only in-frame clones and misses some; the assay was immunoSEQ multiplex PCR. The table lists approximately 400,000 clones, approximately 90% of them singletons. Sample: PBMCs or T cells enriched from blood (not recorded which). The receptor source for this set is a woman aged 40 to 50 who had been exposed to COVID-19. Each CDR3 is given with its conserved first and last residue. The order of the fields is V gene, clone size, J gene, D gene, CDR3 DNA, CDR3 protein. D genes are given only for firm matches. For some rows the clone size is stated as once, few or many, or as a class when expanded; others skip it.

>TRBV30|-|TRBJ2-5|TRBD2
TGTGCCTGGAGTGCCTCGGGGACTAGCGGGAGGGCGGGATACTTC
CAWSASGTSGRAGYF
>TRBV7-2|-|TRBJ1-6|-
TGTGCCAGCAGCGACCGGAGGGGGGGTCCTCGTTCACCCCTCCACTTT
CASSDRRGGPRSPLHF
>TRBV4-3|-|TRBJ2-1|TRBD2
TGCGCCAGCAGCCAATCGTGGGTAGCGGGAGGGACCCCGGATGAGCAGTTCTTC
CASSQSWVAGGTPDEQFF
>TRBV30|-|TRBJ1-2|-
TGTGCCTGGAGTGCGACGGGGGGGGCTGGCTATGGCTACACCTTC
CAWSATGGAGYGYTF
>TRBV15|-|TRBJ2-6|-
TGTGCCACGGGGCAGGGGCCATCTGGGGCCAACGTCCTGACTTTC
CATGQGPSGANVLTF
>TRBV4-1|-|TRBJ1-6|-
TGCGCCAGCAGCCAAGAGTCTGGAGATTCACCCCTCCACTTT
CASSQESGDSPLHF
>TRBV9|once|TRBJ2-3|-
TGTGCCAGCAGCCCTCGGAGGAGCACCAACACAGATACGCAGTATTTT
CASSPRRSTNTDTQYF
>TRBV30|-|TRBJ1-6|-
TGTGCCTGGAGTCCAGGAAACGATAATTCACCCCTCCACTTT
CAWSPGNDNSPLHF
>TRBV11-2|-|TRBJ1-6|-
TGTGCCAGCAGCTCCCGACAAAATAATTCACCCCTCCACTTT
CASSSRQNNSPLHF
>TRBV7-2|-|TRBJ1-1|TRBD1
TGTGCCAGCAGCCCACAGGGGTTAGGGCTGGGTGAAGCTTTCTTT
CASSPQGLGLGEAFF
>TRBV10-3|-|TRBJ2-7|-
TGTGCCATCAGTCGGACTGACACCTACGAGCAGTACTTC
CAISRTDTYEQYF
>TRBV9|-|TRBJ1-1|-
TGTGCCAGCAGCGGTGGACAGCGCACTGAAGCTTTCTTT
CASSGGQRTEAFF
>TRBV6-5|-|TRBJ2-2|-
TGTGCCAGCAGTCCAGACATAGCCGGGGAGCTGTTTTTT
CASSPDIAGELFF
>TRBV19|-|TRBJ2-7|-
TGTGCCAGTAGTAAGCGGACAGCTTACGAGCAGTACTTC
CASSKRTAYEQYF
>TRBV18|-|TRBJ1-3|TRBD1
TGTGCCAGCTCACGGTTGGAGGGGGCGGACGGAAACACCATATATTTT
CASSRLEGADGNTIYF
>TRBV6-2/TRBV6-3|-|TRBJ2-5|TRBD2
TGTGCCAGCAGCTCCCCTCTAGCGGGTCGGGAGACCCAGTACTTC
CASSSPLAGRETQYF
>TRBV7-2|-|TRBJ2-7|-
TGTGCCAGCAGCTTGACTCTTTACGAGCAGTACTTC
CASSLTLYEQYF
>TRBV14|-|TRBJ1-4|TRBD1
TGTGCCAGCAGCCCACATGCTCAGGGGGTGGAACTGTTTTTT
CASSPHAQGVELFF
>TRBV9|-|TRBJ2-3|TRBD1
TGTGCCAGCAGCCCCCAACAGGGGGAGAAGACAGATACGCAGTATTTT
CASSPQQGEKTDTQYF